These 20 T cell receptor beta chains share one sample of origin, sequenced in a study of blood T cell repertoires in COVID-19 (dated by TCRdb to between 2020 and 2021). Library method: the immunoSEQ multiplex PCR assay. TCRdb limited this immuneACCESS table to in-frame rearrangements with V and J called. A share of clones is missing; checked studies link under half to unresolved V genes, and the rest is unexplained. The table for this sample lists approximately 140,000 clones; 80% to 90% of them were counted only once. Of the sample, around 8% falls within the top ten clones. Source material: peripheral blood. The receptors here all came from a woman aged 55 to 70 with COVID-19, enrolled during active disease.

The rearrangement links TRBV9 to TRBJ2-3, with D perhaps TRBD2 (6 bases). Looked up from germline, CDR1 is SGDLS and CDR2 is YYNGEE. The V gene lost 4 bases and the J gene lost 2 bases, with 14 bases spanning the gap. The CDR3 runs 15 residues. The CDR3 protein is CASSQRGTVTDTQYF. In DNA, the CDR3 is TGTGCCAGCAGCCAACGGGGGACGGTCACAGATACGCAGTATTTT.

This clone was detected once. The rearrangement links TRBV9 to TRBJ1-1; TRBD1 matches at 9 bases. Germline V lookup: CDR1 SGDLS, CDR2 YYNGEE. This CDR3 is built from 15 residues. V lost 4 bases and J lost 4; bases outside the gene matches: 8. CDR3 sequence reads: CASSPPGTGFTEAFF. In DNA, the CDR3 is TGTGCCAGCAGCCCTCCCGGGACAGGGTTCACTGAAGCTTTCTTT.

The chain recombines TRBV5-5 with TRBJ2-5; tentatively, D is TRBD2 (7 bases). CDR3 length: 16 amino acids. Trimming stripped 4 bases from V and 5 bases from J, with 21 bases between. Germline CDR1 SGHKS, CDR2 YYEKEE (reference sequence). CDR3 sequence reads: CASSARGAGSGETQYF. The CDR3 DNA reads as TGTGCCAGCAGCGCCCGGGGGGCGGGGTCCGGGGAGACCCAGTACTTC.

The V and J genes are TRBV21-1 and TRBJ2-1; the table calls TRBD2, which could not be checked here. TRBV21-1 corresponds to a pseudogene. CDR3 length: 19 residues. Here the CDR3 DNA reads TGTGCCAGCAGCAAAGGCCCCTGCCCCCAGCGGCGAAGATACAATGAGCAGTTCTTC. Residues: CASSKGPCPQRRRYNEQFF.

The rearrangement links TRBV5-4 to TRBJ2-2, with D possibly matching TRBD1 (6 bases). This CDR3 contains 12 residues. V lost 6 bases to trimming and J lost 6 bases, with 9 bases between them. Per germline, CDR1 SGHNT and CDR2 YYREEE (reference sequence). CDR3 coding DNA: TGTGCCAGCATGGGGGCGGCCGGGGAGCTGTTTTTT. Its translation: CASMGAAGELFF.

The V call is TRBV19, the J call TRBJ2-3; 12 nucleotides agree with TRBD1. Germline V gene data show CDR1 as LNHDA and CDR2 as SQIVND (reference sequence). Germline trimming cut 6 bases from V and 6 bases from J; bases unmatched to any gene: 4. This CDR3 has 14 amino acids. The CDR3 spells CASSGTGGVDTQYF. The CDR3 DNA reads as TGTGCCAGTAGCGGGACAGGGGGCGTTGATACGCAGTATTTT.

This sequence joins TRBV5-4 and TRBJ2-2; 7 bases are shared with TRBD2. Trimming removed 4 bases from V and 9 bases from J; junction bases left unmatched: 9. The germline V gene has CDR1 SGHNT and CDR2 YYREEE (reference sequence). There are 14 residues in the CDR3. The DNA of the CDR3 is TGTGCCAGCAGCCGGACTAGGGACGACCGGGAGCTGTTTTTT. It specifies CASSRTRDDRELFF.

The genes are TRBV5-6 and TRBJ2-2; 8 bases map to TRBD1. There are 15 residues in the CDR3. The germline CDR1 and CDR2 sequences are SGHDT and YYEEEE. V was clipped by 4 bases and J by 3 bases; unmatched bases: 5. CDR3 nucleotides: TGTGCCAGCAGCCGACAGGGGACCTACACCGGGGAGCTGTTTTTT. Encoded protein: CASSRQGTYTGELFF.

This sequence joins TRBV7-9 and TRBJ2-7, with TRBD1 matching 8 bases. The CDR3 length is 14 residues. V was pared by 3 bases and J by 4 bases, with 5 bases of the junction left unmatched. CDR1 and CDR2 (germline): SEHNR, FQNEAQ (reference sequence). CDR3 nucleotides: TGTGCCAGCAGCTTCCGGGACAGGTCGTACGAGCAGTACTTC. Encoded protein: CASSFRDRSYEQYF.

J is TRBJ1-1 and V is TRBV27, with TRBD1 matching 8 bases. The V segment lost 3 bases and the J segment 7 bases; nucleotides outside the gene matches: 7. The CDR3 extends over 14 amino acids. Germline CDR1 reads MNHEY; CDR2 reads SMNVEV (reference sequence). This chain's CDR3 is CASSFSQGAVEAFF. Here the CDR3 DNA reads TGTGCCAGCAGTTTTAGTCAGGGGGCGGTTGAAGCTTTCTTT.

The rearrangement joins TRBV12-3 or TRBV12-4 to TRBJ1-5, with TRBD1 as a possible D gene (5 bases). V was cut by 3 bases and J by 7 bases, with 10 bases left in between. The CDR3 extends over 13 amino acids. The CDR3 nucleotides read TGTGCCAGCAGTTTGGCAGGGAGGCAGCCCCAGCATTTT. Its protein product is CASSLAGRQPQHF.

This chain links TRBV5-1 with TRBJ2-7, with 9 bases that match TRBD1. V lost 0 bases, J lost 7 bases, and 8 bases stayed unmatched. CDR3 length: 15 residues. From germline, CDR1 is SGHRS and CDR2 YFSETQ. The CDR3 DNA reads TGCGCCAGCAGCTTGGACCGGGACAGGGTGTTGGAGCAGTACTTC. Translating it yields CASSLDRDRVLEQYF.

The rearrangement joins TRBV4-2 to TRBJ2-6; 10 positions agree with TRBD2. CDR1 and CDR2 from the germline V gene are LGHNA and YNFKEQ. This CDR3 region has 19 residues. Trimming at V came to 0 bases and at J to 0 bases, leaving 5 bases not matched to a gene. As DNA, the CDR3 is TGTGCCAGCAGCCAAGAAGTAAGGACTAGCGGCTCTGGGGCCAACGTCCTGACTTTC. Its protein is CASSQEVRTSGSGANVLTF.

This chain links TRBV4-2 with TRBJ1-1; D gene unclear. V was trimmed by 3 bases and J by 0 bases, leaving 11 bases between them. Germline CDR1 LGHNA, CDR2 YNFKEQ. CDR3 size: 15 residues. DNA of the CDR3: TGTGCCAGCAGCCACGGTGGGCTGTTGAACACTGAAGCTTTCTTT. Its protein is CASSHGGLLNTEAFF.

The chain recombines TRBV19 with TRBJ2-7, with 8 bases matching TRBD1. The CDR3 sequence is 15 residues long. Germline V gene sequence: CDR1 LNHDA, CDR2 SQIVND (reference sequence). Trimming at V came to 4 bases and at J to 5 bases, leaving 10 bases not matched to a gene. The CDR3 nucleotides read TGTGCCAGTAGTACCCTACAGGGGGAGAGGAACGAGCAGTACTTC. Protein product: CASSTLQGERNEQYF.

The rearrangement joins TRBV19 to TRBJ1-2, with 7 bases matching TRBD1. J lost 8 bases, V lost 3 bases, and 9 bases had no gene match. The CDR3 has 14 amino acids. Germline loops: CDR1 LNHDA, CDR2 SQIVND (reference sequence). CDR3 residues: CASSIDQGVSGYTF. DNA of the CDR3: TGTGCCAGTAGTATCGATCAGGGGGTAAGCGGCTACACCTTC.

The rearrangement uses TRBV18 and TRBJ1-5; D perhaps matches TRBD1 (6 bases). The CDR3 extends over 16 amino acids. Looked up from germline, CDR1 is KGHSH and CDR2 is LQKENI. V lost 3 bases to trimming and J lost 0 bases, with 12 bases between them. CDR3 coding DNA: TGTGCCAGCTCACCTGGGACACTAACTAGCAATCAGCCCCAGCATTTT. Translated, it gives CASSPGTLTSNQPQHF.

This chain connects TRBV4-3 to TRBJ2-7, with D possibly matching TRBD2 (6 bases). Germline V gene lookup returns CDR1 LGHNA and CDR2 YSLEER. Trimming cost V 3 bases and J 1 base, with 16 bases left between them. The CDR3 length is 16 residues. The CDR3 DNA reads as TGCGCCAGCAGCCAGGTGTGGGGGGTAAGGTCCTACGAGCAGTACTTC. It codes for CASSQVWGVRSYEQYF.

This clone came up once. The rearrangement joins TRBV5-1 to TRBJ2-7, with TRBD1 identical over 12 bases. Trimming cost V 4 bases and J 4 bases; bases outside gene matches: 12. The germline V gene encodes CDR1 SGHRS and CDR2 YFSETQ. The CDR3 runs to 17 residues. CDR3 bases: TGCGCCAGCAGCCCCGGGACAGGGGGCGACCCCTGGTACGAGCAGTACTTC. It yields the protein CASSPGTGGDPWYEQYF.

The rearrangement links TRBV21-1 to TRBJ2-7; TRBD2, as called in the table, went unchecked against the DNA. TRBV21-1 counts as a pseudogene. The length of the CDR3 is 16 residues. The CDR3 spells CARECTGLASSYEQYF. In nucleotides, the CDR3 is TGTGCCAGAGAATGTACGGGACTAGCATCGTCCTACGAGCAGTACTTC.